A selection of T cell receptor beta chains follows, all from one sample in a study of blood T cell repertoires in COVID-19. Generated by immunoSEQ multiplex PCR, the TCRdb table keeps only in-frame clones and is missing some. The table lists about 150,000 clones, around 90% of them singletons. Specimen: PBMCs or T cells enriched from blood (not recorded which). These TCRs come from a woman in her thirties or forties who had been exposed to COVID-19. Each CDR3 is given with its conserved first and last residue. The D gene is left open where the match is weak. Clone sizes are given selectively: once, few, many, or a class where the clone is expanded.

NA	16	TRBD1	TRBV7-9	TRBJ1-3	CASSRKDRGKGNTIYF	TGTGCCAGCAGCAGGAAGGACAGGGGGAAAGGAAACACCATATATTTT
once	15	TRBD1	TRBV27	TRBJ1-5	CASSPYRGSGQPQHF	TGTGCCAGCAGTCCCTACAGGGGATCGGGTCAGCCCCAGCATTTT
NA	16	TRBD2	TRBV19	TRBJ2-1	CASSAPGGAHMNEQFF	TGTGCCAGTAGTGCCCCGGGGGGGGCTCATATGAATGAGCAGTTCTTC
NA	15	NA	TRBV15	TRBJ2-6	CATSMRGSGANVLTF	TGTGCCACCAGCATGCGAGGATCTGGGGCCAACGTCCTGACTTTC
NA	15	NA	TRBV5-1	TRBJ1-2	CAIPPRQPPNYGYTF	TGCGCCATCCCCCCCCGACAGCCACCCAACTATGGCTACACCTTC
NA	14	NA	TRBV5-1	TRBJ2-2	CASSWDTGNGELFF	TGCGCCAGCAGTTGGGACACCGGAAACGGGGAGCTGTTTTTT
NA	15	TRBD1	TRBV2	TRBJ1-2	CASSENLRGGHGYTF	TGTGCCAGCAGTGAAAATTTGAGAGGGGGCCATGGCTACACCTTC
NA	15	TRBD1	TRBV28	TRBJ2-7	CASSLSRNRGYEQYF	TGTGCCAGCAGTTTAAGTCGTAACAGGGGGTACGAGCAGTACTTC
NA	14	NA	TRBV6-4	TRBJ2-3	CASSDGLATDTQYF	TGTGCCAGCAGTGACGGGCTAGCGACAGATACGCAGTATTTT
NA	14	NA	TRBV15	TRBJ2-5	CATSRDHGGETQYF	TGTGCCACCAGCAGAGATCATGGCGGCGAGACCCAGTACTTC
NA	13	TRBD1	TRBV6-5	TRBJ2-5	CASSYRTGETQYF	TGTGCCAGCAGTTACCGGACAGGAGAGACCCAGTACTTC
NA	15	TRBD1	TRBV10-3	TRBJ2-7	CAISTGTGRTHEQYF	TGTGCCATCAGCACCGGGACAGGGAGAACCCACGAGCAGTACTTC
NA	15	NA	TRBV28	TRBJ2-5	CASIHSGLGVETQYF	TGTGCCAGCATTCATAGCGGCCTCGGAGTGGAGACCCAGTACTTC
NA	13	TRBD2	TRBV3-1/TRBV3-2	TRBJ2-5	CASRRPGGETQYF	TGTGCCAGCAGGAGACCGGGGGGGGAGACCCAGTACTTC
NA	14	TRBD2	TRBV6-4	TRBJ2-1	CASSGTSSYNEQFF	TGTGCCAGCAGTGGGACTAGCTCCTACAATGAGCAGTTCTTC
few	13	NA	TRBV9	TRBJ1-2	CASSVGQTGGYTF	TGTGCCAGCAGCGTAGGTCAGACCGGGGGCTACACCTTC
NA	15	NA	TRBV5-1	TRBJ2-5	CASSLESRGSGTQYF	TGCGCCAGCAGCTTGGAGTCCCGGGGGTCCGGGACCCAGTACTTC
NA	15	TRBD1	TRBV10-3	TRBJ1-6	CAISVGGTENSPLHF	TGTGCCATCAGTGTAGGAGGGACAGAGAATTCACCCCTCCACTTT
NA	18	TRBD1	TRBV14	TRBJ2-3	CASSQGGWTGQGGDTQYF	TGTGCCAGCAGCCAAGGAGGGTGGACAGGACAGGGCGGGGATACGCAGTATTTT
once	16	NA	TRBV3-1/TRBV3-2	TRBJ1-2	CASSQNNRAANYGYTF	TGTGCCAGCAGCCAAAACAACAGGGCGGCTAACTATGGCTACACCTTC
NA	15	NA	TRBV3-1/TRBV3-2	TRBJ2-7	CASSPFGRGTYEQYF	TGTGCCAGCAGCCCTTTCGGCCGGGGGACCTACGAGCAGTACTTC
NA	16	TRBD1	TRBV3-1/TRBV3-2	TRBJ1-2	CASSQDLGQGGYGYTF	TGTGCCAGCAGCCAAGATCTTGGCCAGGGGGGCTATGGCTACACCTTC
NA	16	NA	TRBV6-5	TRBJ1-3	CASSYAGDGRGNTIYF	TGTGCCAGCAGTTATGCGGGGGATGGGCGTGGAAACACCATATATTTT
NA	14	TRBD1	TRBV5-6	TRBJ2-5	CASSSTRQGETQYF	TGTGCCAGCAGCTCAACCCGACAGGGTGAGACCCAGTACTTC
NA	15	NA	TRBV7-9	TRBJ2-1	CASSPQGGNYNEQFF	TGTGCCAGCAGCCCACAGGGGGGGAACTACAATGAGCAGTTCTTC
few	13	NA	TRBV12-3/TRBV12-4	TRBJ1-6	CASRDRNNSPLHF	TGTGCCAGCAGGGACAGAAACAATTCACCCCTCCACTTT
once	14	NA	TRBV24-1	TRBJ1-2	CATSDLSGNYGYTF	TGTGCCACCAGTGATTTAAGCGGGAACTATGGCTACACCTTC
NA	14	TRBD1	TRBV5-1	TRBJ2-5	CASSLAGQGETQYF	TGCGCCAGCAGCCTAGCCGGACAGGGCGAGACCCAGTACTTC
NA	15	TRBD1	TRBV10-1	TRBJ2-7	CASSKNRGLTYEQYF	TGCGCCAGCAGCAAAAACAGGGGGCTTACCTACGAGCAGTACTTC
NA	17	TRBD2	TRBV7-2	TRBJ2-7	CASSKPGLAGGTYEQYF	TGTGCCAGCAGCAAGCCGGGACTAGCGGGAGGTACCTACGAGCAGTACTTC
NA	15	TRBD1	TRBV18	TRBJ2-3	CASSPRDRNTDTQYF	TGTGCCAGCTCACCGAGGGACAGAAACACAGATACGCAGTATTTT